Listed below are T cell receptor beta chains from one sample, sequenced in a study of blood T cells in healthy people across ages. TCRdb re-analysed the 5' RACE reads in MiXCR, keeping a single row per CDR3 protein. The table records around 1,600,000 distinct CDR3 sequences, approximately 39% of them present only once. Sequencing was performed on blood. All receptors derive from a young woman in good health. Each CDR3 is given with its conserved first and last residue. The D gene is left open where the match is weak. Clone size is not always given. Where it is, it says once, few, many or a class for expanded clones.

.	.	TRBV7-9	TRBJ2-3	CASSLDVGSAVYF	TGTGCCAGCAGTTTAGATGTGGGGTCAGCTGTGTATTTT
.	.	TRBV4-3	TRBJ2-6	CASSHPEGSGANVLTF	TGCGCCAGCAGCCATCCCGAGGGCTCTGGGGCCAACGTCCTGACTTTC
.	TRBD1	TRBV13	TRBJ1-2	CASSRGTGGAYGYTF	TGTGCCAGCAGCAGGGGGACAGGGGGCGCCTACGGCTACACCTTC
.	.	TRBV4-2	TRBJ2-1	CASSQEWANNEQFF	TGTGCCAGCAGCCAAGAGTGGGCAAACAATGAGCAGTTCTTC
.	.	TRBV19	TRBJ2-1	CASSISAGPYNEQFF	TGTGCCAGTAGTATATCAGCGGGCCCTTACAATGAGCAGTTCTTC
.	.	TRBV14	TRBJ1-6	CASSQLTGNSPLHF	TGTGCCAGCAGCCAATTAACGGGAAATTCACCCCTCCACTTT
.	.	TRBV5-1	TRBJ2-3	CASSQTTYSGRQAADTQYF	TGCGCCAGCAGCCAAACCACCTATAGCGGAAGACAAGCGGCAGATACGCAGTATTTT
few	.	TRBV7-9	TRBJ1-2	CASGRVNYGYTF	TGTGCCAGCGGGAGAGTCAACTATGGCTACACCTTC
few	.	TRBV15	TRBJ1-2	CATSVVGSNYGYTF	TGTGCCACCAGCGTCGTCGGCAGTAACTATGGCTACACCTTC
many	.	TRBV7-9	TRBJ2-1	CASSHTTGQNNEQFF	TGTGCCAGCAGCCATACGACTGGACAGAACAATGAGCAGTTCTTC
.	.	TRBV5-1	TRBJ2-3	CASSAISAGERPYF	TGCGCCAGCAGCGCGATTTCTGCAGGGGAACGTCCGTATTTT
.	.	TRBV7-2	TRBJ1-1	CASNPNWGAGAFF	TGTGCCAGCAATCCGAACTGGGGTGCAGGAGCTTTCTTT
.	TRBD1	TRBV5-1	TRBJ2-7	CASSLSTGGGPYNEQYF	TGCGCCAGCAGCTTGTCGACAGGGGGAGGACCCTACAATGAGCAGTACTTC
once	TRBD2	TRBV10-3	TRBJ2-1	CAIKATSVSSSYNEQFF	TGTGCCATAAAAGCTACTAGCGTGAGCTCCTCCTACAATGAGCAGTTCTTC
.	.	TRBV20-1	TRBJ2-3	CSAREFRADTQYF	TGCAGTGCTAGAGAATTTAGGGCGGATACGCAGTATTTT
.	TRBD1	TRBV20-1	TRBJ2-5	CSASRTGKETQYF	TGCAGTGCTAGCCGGACAGGGAAAGAGACCCAGTACTTC
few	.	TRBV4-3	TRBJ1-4	CASSPRTVGEKLFF	TGCGCCAGCAGCCCCCGGACCGTGGGTGAAAAACTGTTTTTT
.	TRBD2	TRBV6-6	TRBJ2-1	CASRKRKRELASEQFF	TGTGCCAGCAGAAAAAGGAAGCGGGAGTTGGCAAGTGAGCAGTTCTTC
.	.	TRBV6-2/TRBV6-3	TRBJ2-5	CASSYLSGAAETQYF	TGTGCCAGCAGTTATCTTAGTGGGGCCGCGGAGACCCAGTACTTC
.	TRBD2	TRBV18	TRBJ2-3	CASSTLAGPTDTQYF	TGTGCCAGCTCAACCCTAGCGGGACCCACAGATACGCAGTATTTT
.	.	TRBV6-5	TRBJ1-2	CASSKQGSGYGYTF	TGTGCCAGCAGTAAGCAGGGGTCGGGCTATGGCTACACCTTC
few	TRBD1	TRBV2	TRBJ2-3	CASRGQGLLGTDTQYF	TGTGCCAGCAGAGGACAGGGGCTTCTCGGCACAGATACGCAGTATTTT
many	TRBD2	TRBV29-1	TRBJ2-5	CSVEERLAEETQYF	TGCAGCGTTGAAGAACGACTAGCGGAAGAGACCCAGTACTTC
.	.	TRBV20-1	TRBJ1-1	CSARVWGTTTNTEAFF	TGCAGTGCTAGAGTATGGGGGACAACTACGAACACTGAAGCTTTCTTT
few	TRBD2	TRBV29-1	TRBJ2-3	CSVSGRARDTQYF	TGCAGCGTTAGCGGGAGGGCCCGAGATACGCAGTATTTT
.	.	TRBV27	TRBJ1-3	CASSLAPPGFSGNTIYF	TGTGCCAGCAGTTTAGCACCGCCGGGGTTCTCTGGAAACACCATATATTTT
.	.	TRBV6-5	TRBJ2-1	CASRPDGTVNEQFF	TGTGCCAGCAGACCCGACGGGACGGTCAATGAGCAGTTCTTC
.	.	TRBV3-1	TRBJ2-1	CASSPLSGHPYNEQFF	TGTGCCAGCAGCCCTCTTTCGGGACACCCATACAATGAGCAGTTCTTC
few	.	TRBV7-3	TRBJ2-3	CASSLTSWAGTDTQYF	TGTGCCAGCAGCTTAACTAGTTGGGCGGGCACAGATACGCAGTATTTT
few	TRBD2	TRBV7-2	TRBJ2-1	CASSPGPSGNEQFF	TGTGCCAGCAGCCCAGGCCCTAGCGGAAATGAGCAGTTCTTC
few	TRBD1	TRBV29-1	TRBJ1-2	CSVDGQGARGYTF	TGCAGCGTTGATGGACAGGGGGCGCGTGGCTACACCTTC
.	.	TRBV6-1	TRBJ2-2	CASSMTVGNTGELFF	TGTGCCAGCAGCATGACAGTGGGAAACACCGGGGAGCTGTTTTTT
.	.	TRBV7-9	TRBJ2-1	CASSPPVRIYEQFF	TGTGCCAGCAGCCCCCCGGTAAGAATCTATGAGCAGTTCTTC
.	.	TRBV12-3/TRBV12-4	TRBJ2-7	CASTFRGGLHEQYF	TGTGCCAGCACTTTTAGGGGGGGGCTCCACGAGCAGTACTTC
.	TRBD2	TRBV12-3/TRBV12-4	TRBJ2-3	CASSRNLAGATDTQYF	TGTGCCAGCAGCCGGAACCTAGCGGGAGCGACAGATACGCAGTATTTT
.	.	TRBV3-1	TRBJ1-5	CASSQGVRGRDQPQHF	TGTGCCAGCAGCCAAGGTGTCCGGGGGCGCGATCAGCCCCAGCATTTT
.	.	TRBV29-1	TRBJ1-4	CSVLGPPRTMGEKLFF	TGCAGCGTCCTAGGGCCCCCTAGGACCATGGGAGAAAAACTGTTTTTT
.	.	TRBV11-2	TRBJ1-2	CASGWGPGYTF	TGTGCCAGCGGTTGGGGGCCTGGCTACACCTTC
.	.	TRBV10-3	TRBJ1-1	CAISGGPDEAFF	TGTGCCATCAGTGGTGGGCCAGATGAAGCTTTCTTT
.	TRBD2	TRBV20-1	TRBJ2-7	CSARDRRLAGYEQYF	TGCAGTGCTAGAGATCGGAGGCTAGCGGGATACGAGCAGTACTTC
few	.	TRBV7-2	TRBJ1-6	CASSLALYNSPLHF	TGTGCCAGCAGCTTAGCACTCTATAATTCACCCCTCCACTTT
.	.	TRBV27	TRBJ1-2	CASSLHSNYGYTF	TGTGCCAGCAGTTTACACTCTAACTATGGCTACACCTTC
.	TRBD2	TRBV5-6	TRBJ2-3	CASNLAGGPGDTQYF	TGTGCCAGCAACCTAGCGGGAGGGCCGGGAGATACGCAGTATTTT
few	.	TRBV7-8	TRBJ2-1	CASSFSRWRSNNEQFF	TGTGCCAGCAGTTTCTCCCGGTGGCGGTCCAACAATGAGCAGTTCTTC
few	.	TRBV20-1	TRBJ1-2	CSARVFPYGYTF	TGCAGTGCCAGGGTTTTTCCCTATGGCTACACCTTC
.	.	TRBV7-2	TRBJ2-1	CASSHSAQSYNEQFF	TGTGCCAGCAGCCACAGTGCCCAGTCCTACAATGAGCAGTTCTTC
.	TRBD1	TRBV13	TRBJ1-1	CASSLDRGRGSTEAFF	TGTGCCAGCAGCTTAGACAGGGGCAGGGGATCCACTGAAGCTTTCTTT
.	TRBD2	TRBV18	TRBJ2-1	CASSPRGRLAGVNEQFF	TGTGCCAGCTCACCTAGAGGGCGGCTAGCGGGAGTAAATGAGCAGTTCTTC
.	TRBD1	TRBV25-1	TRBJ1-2	CASSDDRGHSNYGYTF	TGTGCCAGCAGTGACGACAGGGGGCATTCTAACTATGGCTACACCTTC
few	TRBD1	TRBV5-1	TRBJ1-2	CASSLTGGPSNYGYTF	TGCGCCAGCAGCTTAACAGGGGGACCTTCTAACTATGGCTACACCTTC
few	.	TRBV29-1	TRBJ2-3	CSVEGESTDTQYF	TGCAGCGTTGAAGGAGAGAGCACAGATACGCAGTATTTT
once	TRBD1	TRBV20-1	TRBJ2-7	CSARLGQGVSYEQYF	TGCAGTGCTCGCCTGGGACAGGGGGTCTCCTACGAGCAGTACTTC
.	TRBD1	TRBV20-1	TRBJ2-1	CSAKRTGGNAYNEQFF	TGCAGTGCCAAGAGGACAGGGGGCAACGCCTACAATGAGCAGTTCTTC
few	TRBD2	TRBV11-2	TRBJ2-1	CASKGLAGPNEQFF	TGTGCCAGCAAAGGACTAGCGGGTCCAAATGAGCAGTTCTTC
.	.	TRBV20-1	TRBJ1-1	CSAQQQGVRTEAFF	TGCAGTGCTCAACAACAGGGAGTAAGGACTGAAGCTTTCTTT
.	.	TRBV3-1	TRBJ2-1	CASSLGLERKRGPYNEQFF	TGTGCCAGCAGCCTTGGTCTAGAGAGGAAACGAGGACCCTACAATGAGCAGTTCTTC
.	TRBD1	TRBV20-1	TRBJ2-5	CSASPDREEGYF	TGCAGTGCTAGCCCCGACAGGGAAGAAGGGTACTTC